The 26 T cell receptor beta chains below were found in one sample sequenced in a study of cytomegalovirus exposure and HLA in healthy donors. Both 60 Vbeta primers and 13 Jbeta primers went into the PCR. Generated by immunoSEQ multiplex PCR, the TCRdb table keeps only in-frame clones and is missing some. The table lists roughly 190,000 clones. Material for sequencing was PBMCs. The source of these receptors is a woman aged 18 to 35 in good health and CMV-seropositive.

The genes are TRBV5-1 and TRBJ2-7; D is perhaps TRBD2 (6 bases). Germline V gene sequence: CDR1 SGHRS, CDR2 YFSETQ. The length of the CDR3 is 16 residues. The V gene lost 2 bases and the J gene lost 0 bases, with 15 bases spanning the gap. The CDR3: CASSFPRDWDSYEQYF. The CDR3 DNA reads as TGCGCCAGCAGCTTCCCTCGGGACTGGGACTCCTACGAGCAGTACTTC.

The chain joins TRBV6-5 to TRBJ1-4, with D maybe TRBD1 (5 bases). The CDR3 is 15 amino acids. Germline V gives CDR1 MNHEY, CDR2 SVGAGI. The germline V and J ends were trimmed by 6 bases and 8 bases, with 19 bases remaining between them. CDR3 protein: CASSATRGVWEKLFF. The CDR3, as DNA: TGTGCCAGCAGCGCAACCCGGGGGGTTTGGGAAAAACTGTTTTTT.

For the CDR3, the DNA is TGTGCCAGCTCACCACGGGCAGGGTACAATGAGCAGTTCTTC. Translated, it gives CASSPRAGYNEQFF. V usage is TRBV18 and J usage is TRBJ2-1; D perhaps matches TRBD1 (5 bases). The ends were cut back, 1 base at V and 4 bases at J, with 8 bases in the middle. Germline loops: CDR1 KGHSH, CDR2 LQKENI. There are 14 residues in the CDR3.

The rearrangement links TRBV5-6 to TRBJ1-1; 8 bases align to TRBD1. V shed 4 bases and J 0 bases; nucleotides not matched to a gene: 8. CDR1 and CDR2 (germline): SGHDT, YYEEEE. This CDR3 has 16 residues. CDR3 nucleotide sequence: TGTGCCAGCAGCCCAGGACAGGGTTTCATGAACACTGAAGCTTTCTTT. Amino acid sequence: CASSPGQGFMNTEAFF. Supplemented by reference TRBV5-6 and TRBJ1-1, the full variable domain reads DAGVTQSPTHLIKTRGQQVTLRCSPKSGHDTVSWYQQALGQGPQFIFQYYEEEERQRGNFPDRFSGHQFPNYSSELNVNALLLGDSALYLCASSPGQGFMNTEAFFGQGTRLTVV.

The gene calls are TRBV7-9 and TRBJ1-3; D possibly corresponds to TRBD1 (6 bases). CDR3 length: 18 residues. The germline gives CDR1 SEHNR, CDR2 FQNEAQ (reference sequence). Trimming took 2 bases from V and 0 from J, leaving 17 bases between them. CDR3 in amino acids: CASSLRRRQGSSGNTIYF. DNA of the CDR3: TGTGCCAGCAGCTTAAGACGTCGTCAGGGGAGCTCTGGAAACACCATATATTTT.

This sequence joins TRBV30 and TRBJ1-2, with TRBD1 matching 9 bases. The germline V gene has CDR1 GTSNPN and CDR2 SVGIG (reference sequence). The trim removed 7 bases at V and 4 bases at J, leaving 7 bases unmatched. This CDR3 has 13 residues. The CDR3, as DNA: TGTGCCTCCTCCACGGGACAGGGCTATGGCTACACCTTC. Translation: CASSTGQGYGYTF.

V usage is TRBV9 and J usage is TRBJ2-7, with D possibly matching TRBD2 (5 bases). V lost 0 bases, J lost 0 bases, and 7 bases lay in between. CDR1 is SGDLS and CDR2 is YYNGEE in the germline V gene. The CDR3 runs to 14 residues. CDR3 loop: CASSVDGSSYEQYF. DNA of the CDR3: TGTGCCAGCAGCGTAGATGGGAGCTCCTACGAGCAGTACTTC.

This chain links TRBV30 with TRBJ1-5, with D possibly being TRBD1 (5 bases). V was trimmed by 0 bases and J by 6 bases, leaving 12 bases between them. The CDR3 loop spans 14 amino acids. Germline CDR1 and CDR2: GTSNPN and SVGIG (reference sequence). The CDR3, as DNA: TGTGCCTGGAGTGTGGGGGGAGGCGGTCAGCCCCAGCATTTT. Its translation is CAWSVGGGGQPQHF. Full variable domain (rest looked up from reference TRBV30 and TRBJ1-5): SQTIHQWPATLVQPVGSPLSLECTVEGTSNPNLYWYRQAAGRGLQLLFYSVGIGQISSEVPQNLSASRPQDRQFILSSKKLLLSDSGFYLCAWSVGGGGQPQHFGDGTRLSIL.

The rearrangement joins TRBV11-3 to TRBJ2-5; D gene uncertain. Germline values: CDR1 SGHNT, CDR2 YENEEA. This CDR3 has 13 amino acids. V was clipped by 4 bases and J by 4 bases, with 10 bases between them. The CDR3 nucleotides read TGTGCCAGCAGCTCGTTTTCCCCAGAGACCCAGTACTTC. Residues: CASSSFSPETQYF.

The genes are TRBV9 and TRBJ2-7; 7 positions match TRBD1. The V gene's germline CDR1 is SGDLS and CDR2 YYNGEE. V shed 0 bases and J 4 bases; nucleotides not matched to a gene: 4. The CDR3 is 14 residues long. CDR3 residues: CASSVDSRGYEQYF. The CDR3 DNA sequence: TGTGCCAGCAGCGTAGATAGCAGGGGGTACGAGCAGTACTTC.

This chain links TRBV6-5 with TRBJ2-5, with 10 nucleotides matching TRBD1. The junction had 6 bases not matched to a gene; V was cut back by 6 bases and J by 5 bases. The CDR3 is 14 amino acids. Germline values: CDR1 MNHEY, CDR2 SVGAGI. For the CDR3, the DNA is TGTGCCAGCAGGATGGGACAGGGGTCGGAGACCCAGTACTTC. Its protein product is CASRMGQGSETQYF.

The V and J genes are TRBV7-9 and TRBJ2-1; D ambiguous. Trimming took 3 bases from V and 0 from J, leaving 12 bases between them. The CDR3 has 16 residues. CDR1 SEHNR and CDR2 FQNEAQ come from the germline V gene (reference sequence). For the CDR3, the DNA is TGTGCCAGCAGCTTCCCTGAGGTCCACTCCTACAATGAGCAGTTCTTC. Protein sequence: CASSFPEVHSYNEQFF. Complete variable domain (other parts from reference TRBV7-9 and TRBJ2-1): DTGVSQNPRHKITKRGQNVTFRCDPISEHNRLYWYRQTLGQGPEFLTYFQNEAQLEKSRLLSDRFSAERPKGSFSTLEIQRTEQGDSAMYLCASSFPEVHSYNEQFFGPGTRLTVL.

Remarks on this clone: The sample contains more than one DNA sequence encoding this CDR3. The chain uses TRBV19 and TRBJ2-5; D gene ambiguous. Germline V CDR1 and CDR2: LNHDA, SQIVND (reference sequence). This CDR3 is built from 11 residues. V shed 3 bases and J shed 5 bases, with 4 bases lying between them. CDR3 protein: CASSIRETQYF. CDR3 in DNA: TGTGCCAGTAGTATCCGGGAGACCCAGTACTTC.

The chain recombines TRBV7-9 with TRBJ1-1; D is unclear. The CDR3 spans 14 residues. V was clipped by 3 bases and J by 1 base, with 9 bases between them. CDR1 is SEHNR, CDR2 FQNEAQ, per germline (reference sequence). CDR3 residues: CASSLGLGNTEAFF. The CDR3 nucleotides are TGTGCCAGCAGCTTGGGCTTGGGGAACACTGAAGCTTTCTTT.

The chain recombines TRBV2 with TRBJ2-3; 10 bases map to TRBD2. There are 16 residues in the CDR3. The junction had 7 bases not matched to a gene; V was cut back by 4 bases and J by 3 bases. CDR1 is SNHLY, CDR2 FYNNEI, per germline. The CDR3 nucleotides read TGTGCCAGCAGTGTGGCTAGCGGGAGTGGGACAGATACGCAGTATTTT. Its translation: CASSVASGSGTDTQYF.

The CDR3 nucleotides read TGTGCCAGCAGCCTGGGACAGGGAGTAAACATTCAGTACTTC. This codes for CASSLGQGVNIQYF. The chain recombines TRBV5-8 with TRBJ2-4; 9 bases align to TRBD1. The germline V gene has CDR1 SGHTS and CDR2 YDEGEE. The CDR3 is made up of 14 amino acids. With V trimmed by 4 bases and J by 6 bases, 5 bases remained unmatched. The variable domain in full, with the rest retrieved from reference TRBV5-8 and TRBJ2-4, is EAGVTQSPTHLIKTRGQQATLRCSPISGHTSVYWYQQALGLGLQFLLWYDEGEERNRGNFPPRFSGRQFPNYSSELNVNALELEDSALYLCASSLGQGVNIQYFGAGTRLSVL.

The rearrangement joins TRBV5-8 to TRBJ1-2; TRBD1 matches at 11 bases. The CDR3 extends over 15 amino acids. Unmatched junction bases numbered 3, after V lost 1 base and J lost 4 bases. Germline-derived CDR1 and CDR2 are SGHTS and YDEGEE. CDR3 loop: CASSLIGQGAYGYTF. DNA of the CDR3: TGTGCCAGCAGCTTGATCGGACAGGGGGCCTATGGCTACACCTTC.

This sequence joins TRBV30 and TRBJ1-2, with D uncertain. This CDR3 comprises 13 residues. Trimming shortened V by 4 bases and J by 8 bases, and 17 bases separated the two germline ends. Germline CDR1 and CDR2: GTSNPN and SVGIG (reference sequence). The CDR3 reads CAWMKGSGGGYTF. CDR3 DNA: TGTGCCTGGATGAAGGGATCAGGAGGCGGCTACACCTTC.

V is TRBV14 and J is TRBJ2-4; the D is unclear. Germline V gives CDR1 SGHDN, CDR2 FVKESK. Trimming took off 4 bases at V and 6 bases at J, with 10 bases between the two ends. The CDR3 loop spans 13 amino acids. The CDR3: CASSPDMGNIQYF. CDR3 nucleotide sequence: TGTGCCAGCAGCCCCGACATGGGAAACATTCAGTACTTC.

This sequence joins TRBV10-1 and TRBJ2-7, with a possible D match to TRBD1 (5 bases). V was trimmed by 7 bases and J by 0 bases, leaving 10 bases between them. Germline values: CDR1 WNHNN, CDR2 SYGVQD (reference sequence). This CDR3 has 13 residues. The CDR3 DNA reads TGCGCCAGCAACACAGGTAGCTCCTACGAGCAGTACTTC. It yields the protein CASNTGSSYEQYF.

The chain carries TRBV11-2 and TRBJ2-4, with D possibly matching TRBD1 (5 bases). CDR1 SGHAT and CDR2 FQNNGV come from the germline V gene. The CDR3 totals 14 residues. The ends were cut back, 1 base at V and 4 bases at J, with 8 bases in the middle. The CDR3 DNA is TGTGCCAGCAGCTTAGCTCCAGGGAAAAACATTCAGTACTTC. Protein product: CASSLAPGKNIQYF.

A note on this clone: One junction end does not reproduce the germline sequence, and a read error may be involved. The chain recombines TRBV7-3 with TRBJ1-1; a weak D match, TRBD1 (5 bases). Germline V CDR1 and CDR2: SGHTA, FQGTGA. CDR3 length: 15 amino acids. In nucleotides, the CDR3 is TGTGCCAGCAGCTTAATGCCAACGGGGGTCACTGGAGCTTTCTTT. Its protein is CASSLMPTGVTGAFF.

The rearrangement uses TRBV11-3 and TRBJ2-1, with D unresolved. Germline CDR1 and CDR2: SGHNT and YENEEA. The CDR3 extends over 14 amino acids. V lost 3 bases and J lost 0, with 6 bases in between. CDR3 sequence: CASSFGSSYNEQFF. Here the CDR3 DNA reads TGTGCCAGCAGCTTCGGTAGCTCCTACAATGAGCAGTTCTTC. Variable domain in full (rest from reference TRBV11-3 and TRBJ2-1): EAGVVQSPRYKIIEKKQPVAFWCNPISGHNTLYWYLQNLGQGPELLIRYENEEAVDDSQLPKDRFSAERLKGVDSTLKIQPAELGDSAVYLCASSFGSSYNEQFFGPGTRLTVL.

J is TRBJ2-3 and V is TRBV9; TRBD2 matches 16 bases. The V and J ends lost 4 bases and 6 bases, in that order; junction bases with no gene match: 5. The CDR3 covers 16 residues. Germline V gene lookup returns CDR1 SGDLS and CDR2 YYNGEE. CDR3 sequence reads: CASSYPGLAGGDTQYF. CDR3 nucleotides: TGTGCCAGCAGCTATCCGGGACTAGCGGGGGGGGATACGCAGTATTTT.

CDR3 protein: CATSRDLSGNTEAFF. Written as DNA, the CDR3 is TGTGCCACCAGCAGAGATCTTTCAGGTAACACTGAAGCTTTCTTT. This rearrangement joins TRBV15 to TRBJ1-1; D not resolved. From germline, CDR1 is LNHNV and CDR2 YYDKDF (reference sequence). This CDR3 is built from 15 residues. V lost 0 bases and J lost 2, with 10 bases in between. The full variable domain, with the rest looked up from reference TRBV15 and TRBJ1-1, is DAMVIQNPRYQVTQFGKPVTLSCSQTLNHNVMYWYQQKSSQAPKLLFHYYDKDFNNEADTPDNFQSRRPNTSFCFLDIRSPGLGDTAMYLCATSRDLSGNTEAFFGQGTRLTVV.

The chain combines TRBV5-1 with TRBJ1-6, with TRBD1 matching 9 bases. V lost 0 bases to trimming and J lost 7 bases; unmatched junction nucleotides: 5. Germline values: CDR1 SGHRS, CDR2 YFSETQ. CDR3 length: 16 amino acids. As DNA, the CDR3 is TGCGCCAGCAGCTTGGCCCGGGACAGGGCAAATTCACCCCTCCACTTT. The encoded protein is CASSLARDRANSPLHF.